Shown below are 19 T cell receptor beta chains from a single sample sequenced in a study of Graves' ophthalmopathy and Graves' hyperthyroidism. The authors amplified TCR beta CDR3 regions, and they did so from RNA transcripts for repertoire sequencing. First-round RT-PCR with HTBI primers preceded a second-round multiplex PCR. Via MiXCR, TCRdb re-called the multiplex PCR reads, giving one row per CDR3 protein. The data contain 900,000 to 1,200,000 distinct CDR3 sequences, roughly two fifths of them singletons. The sample was peripheral blood or thyroid tissue (not recorded which). Receptors were obtained from an adult man with Graves' hyperthyroidism.

This clonotype was recorded many times. The V call is TRBV9, the J call TRBJ1-1, with unresolved D. CDR1 and CDR2 (germline): SGDLS, YYNGEE. The CDR3 has 13 residues. The V end lost 3 bases, the J end lost 5 bases, and 11 bases lay between the germline ends. The CDR3 nucleotides read TGTGCCAGCAGCGGAGGGAGAGGAACTGAAGCTTTCTTT. Protein sequence: CASSGGRGTEAFF.

The CDR3 spells CASSDMWGANTEAFF. CDR3 bases: TGCGCCAGCAGCGATATGTGGGGGGCGAACACTGAAGCTTTCTTT. The chain combines TRBV5-1 with TRBJ1-1; the D gene is possibly TRBD1 (6 bases). V shed 4 bases and J shed 1 base, with 14 bases lying between them. Germline V gene sequence: CDR1 SGHRS, CDR2 YFSETQ. The CDR3 length is 15 residues.

The chain links TRBV7-3 to TRBJ1-1; perhaps TRBD1 as D (6 bases). This CDR3 has 12 amino acids. V was clipped by 5 bases and J by 7 bases, with 11 bases between them. The germline gives CDR1 SGHTA, CDR2 FQGTGA. CDR3 sequence (DNA): TGTGCCAGCAGCAGGACAGTATATGAAGCTTTCTTT. Translation: CASSRTVYEAFF.

The sample holds many counts of this clonotype. The chain recombines TRBV15 with TRBJ1-5; TRBD1 matches at 9 bases. CDR3 size: 16 residues. V trimming: 4 bases; J trimming: 2 bases; junction bases outside the gene matches: 6. The germline V gene encodes CDR1 LNHNV and CDR2 YYDKDF (reference sequence). Written as DNA, the CDR3 is TGTGCCACCAGCACAAGGACAGGGGTGGGCAATCAGCCCCAGCATTTT. Residues: CATSTRTGVGNQPQHF.

In the case of this clonotype: At one boundary the junction diverges from the germline segment, which might be a read error. The chain recombines TRBV25-1 with TRBJ2-7, with 7 bases identical to TRBD2. The CDR3 is 15 amino acids. CDR1 MGHDK and CDR2 SYGVNS come from the germline V gene. The CDR3 loop reads CAGSARGDYGSEQYF. CDR3 DNA sequence: TGTGCCGGCAGTGCTAGAGGGGACTACGGCTCCGAGCAGTACTTC.

The CDR3 sequence: CASSQKDRAGSPLHF. In nucleotides, the CDR3 is TGTGCCAGTAGTCAGAAGGACAGGGCCGGATCACCCCTCCACTTT. This sequence joins TRBV19 and TRBJ1-6; the match to TRBD1 covers 8 bases. CDR1 is LNHDA, CDR2 SQIVND, per germline (reference sequence). CDR3 length: 15 residues. The V segment lost 5 bases and the J segment 10 bases; nucleotides outside the gene matches: 10.

The chain has TRBV6-1 and TRBJ1-1, with D unresolved. The CDR3 totals 13 residues. Per germline, CDR1 MNHNS and CDR2 SASEGT. V was shortened by 6 bases and J by 2 bases, with 10 bases between the two germline ends. CDR3 sequence: CASSRVLNTEAFF. The CDR3 DNA is TGTGCCAGCAGCCGAGTGCTCAACACTGAAGCTTTCTTT.

This clonotype appeared many times. The chain links TRBV7-8 to TRBJ1-6, with no clear D. Between the trimmed V and J ends, which lost 1 base and 9 bases, there was a span of 7 bases. This CDR3 has 13 amino acids. Germline assignment: CDR1 SGHVS and CDR2 FQNEAQ. The CDR3 loop reads CASSLVYSSPLHF. Here the CDR3 DNA reads TGTGCCAGCAGCTTAGTGTACAGTTCACCCCTCCACTTT.

The CDR3 bases are TGCAGTGCTAGTCACAGCGTAATTGGCTACACCTTC. It encodes CSASHSVIGYTF. V and J are TRBV20-1 and TRBJ1-2, with D uncertain. The germline gives CDR1 DFQATT, CDR2 SNEGSKA (reference sequence). Deletions cut 3 bases from V and 7 bases from J, with 12 bases between. This CDR3 contains 12 residues.

This clonotype was seen many times. This sequence joins TRBV24-1 and TRBJ1-2; no definite D call. CDR1 KGHDR and CDR2 SFDVKD come from the germline V gene. V was clipped by 4 bases and J by 4 bases, with 18 bases between them. This CDR3 contains 16 residues. This CDR3 reads CATSDRNKAGSYGYTF. The CDR3 coding sequence is TGTGCCACCAGTGACCGGAATAAAGCGGGGAGCTATGGCTACACCTTC.

The chain employs TRBV15 and TRBJ2-5, with 7 bases fitting TRBD1. This CDR3 is 15 amino acids long. The trim removed 5 bases at V and 3 bases at J, leaving 9 bases unmatched. CDR1 and CDR2 from the germline V gene are LNHNV and YYDKDF (reference sequence). The CDR3 DNA sequence: TGTGCCACCAGCTTCTACAGGGGCTGGGAAGAGACCCAGTACTTC. Translating it yields CATSFYRGWEETQYF.

CDR3 sequence (DNA): TGTGCCAGCAGTCAGTTTGGGGGGGGTTCTGAGACCCAGTACTTC. It yields the protein CASSQFGGGSETQYF. This chain links TRBV25-1 with TRBJ2-5; 7 bases fit TRBD2. Germline V CDR1 and CDR2: MGHDK, SYGVNS. V was clipped by 5 bases and J by 5 bases; unmatched bases: 11. This CDR3 spans 15 amino acids.

Turning to this clonotype: An end of the junction differs from the germline gene, which may be a read error. The chain links TRBV10-3 to TRBJ1-2; D gene unclear. CDR1 and CDR2 (germline): ENHRY, SYGVKD. This CDR3 is built from 19 residues. The CDR3 bases are TGTGCCAGCAGTTACTTACGCGCCCTCCCCGGAACAGCTAACTATGGCTACACCTTC. Translating gives CASSYLRALPGTANYGYTF.

This clonotype appeared a few times. A clone one base away is much larger, so this may be a read error. The genes are TRBV15 and TRBJ2-7; 8 nucleotides match TRBD1. Germline CDR1 is LNHNV and CDR2 is YYDKDF (reference sequence). The CDR3 consists of 14 residues. CDR3 sequence reads: CAPSRGGQGWEQYF. As DNA, the CDR3 is TGTGCCCCCAGCAGAGGAGGACAGGGCTGGGAGCAGTACTTC. Looking up the rest from reference TRBV15 and TRBJ2-7 gives the full variable domain: DAMVIQNPRYQVTQFGKPVTLSCSQTLNHNVMYWYQQKSSQAPKLLFHYYDKDFNNEADTPDNFQSRRPNTSFCFLDIRSPGLGDTAMYLCAPSRGGQGWEQYFGPGTRLTVT.

As for this clonotype: A much more abundant neighbour one base away suggests this may be a read error. The rearrangement joins TRBV20-1 to TRBJ1-4; no clear D gene. V was pared by 3 bases and J by 7 bases, with 9 bases between. Germline V CDR1 and CDR2: DFQATT, SNEGSKA (reference sequence). The CDR3 has 12 residues. The CDR3, as DNA: TGCAGTGCTAGGGTAGGAGGTGAAAAACTGTTTTTT. It encodes CSARVGGEKLFF.

The chain carries TRBV10-2 and TRBJ1-1; possible D gene TRBD1, 5 bases. Germline CDR1 and CDR2: WSHSY and SAAADI. V shed 11 bases and J shed 7 bases, with 14 bases lying between them. CDR3 size: 11 residues. CDR3 sequence reads: CAAWGLGEAFF. CDR3 in DNA: TGCGCCGCTTGGGGCCTCGGTGAAGCTTTCTTT.

This clonotype has only a few counts. J is TRBJ2-5 and V is TRBV29-1; 9 bases line up with TRBD2. Germline V gives CDR1 SQVTM, CDR2 ANQGSEA. The CDR3 spans 14 residues. The V segment lost 4 bases and the J segment 5 bases; nucleotides outside the gene matches: 8. The chain's CDR3 is CSVGGGLAYETQYF. In DNA form, the CDR3 reads TGCAGCGTTGGGGGGGGACTAGCTTACGAGACCCAGTACTTC.

The table lists this clonotype with a few counts. The chain is built from TRBV9 and TRBJ1-5, with D possibly matching TRBD1 (5 bases). V lost 3 bases and J 14 bases, leaving 15 bases between the germline ends. The CDR3 has 12 amino acids. CDR1 is SGDLS, CDR2 YYNGEE, per germline. This CDR3 reads CASSAGVGYEHF. Written as DNA, the CDR3 is TGTGCCAGCAGCGCGGGGGTAGGATACGAGCATTTT. Together with reference TRBV9 and TRBJ1-5, the CDR3 gives the full variable domain: DSGVTQTPKHLITATGQRVTLRCSPRSGDLSVYWYQQSLDQGLQFLIQYYNGEERAKGNILERFSAQQFPDLHSELNLSSLELGDSALYFCASSAGVGYEHFGDGTRLSIL.

This clonotype was recorded at least ten times. Written as DNA, the CDR3 is TGCAGTGCTAGGGATCAGGGGGTTATCTACGAGCAGTACTTC. Its protein product is CSARDQGVIYEQYF. The genes are TRBV20-1 and TRBJ2-7; 7 nucleotides line up with TRBD1. The CDR3 has 14 residues. CDR1 and CDR2 (germline): DFQATT, SNEGSKA (reference sequence). The V and J ends lost 3 bases and 3 bases, in that order; junction bases with no gene match: 8.